These 30 T cell receptor beta chains came from one sample sequenced in a study of T cell changes during pregnancy in multiple sclerosis. Measured with immunoSEQ multiplex PCR; TCRdb has only the in-frame clones, and not every one. The sample carries some 87,000 clones, about 92% recorded once. Sequenced here: peripheral blood, sampled in the first trimester of pregnancy. These receptors all stem from a female donor with multiple sclerosis, enrolled in a pregnancy study.

This rearrangement joins TRBV5-4 to TRBJ2-1, with 14 nucleotides matching TRBD2. V lost 4 bases and J lost 7; bases outside the gene matches: 7. This CDR3 has 16 amino acids. The germline gives CDR1 SGHNT, CDR2 YYREEE (reference sequence). CDR3 coding DNA: TGTGCCAGCAGCCCGGGACTAGCGGGAGTAAGGAATGAGCAGTTCTTC. It yields the protein CASSPGLAGVRNEQFF.

J is TRBJ1-4 and V is TRBV7-2, with TRBD1 identical over 8 bases. Germline V CDR1 and CDR2: SGHTA, FQGNSA. V trimming: 2 bases; J trimming: 7 bases; junction bases outside the gene matches: 6. The CDR3 spans 15 residues. CDR3 bases: TGTGCCAGCAGCTTAAACAGGGGGTTTAGTGAAAAACTGTTTTTT. Protein sequence: CASSLNRGFSEKLFF.

This clone was recorded once. CDR3 nucleotide sequence: TGTGCCACCAGCAAACAGCCCACAGATACGCAGTATTTT. Amino acid sequence: CATSKQPTDTQYF. This chain uses TRBV15 with TRBJ2-3; D not resolved. The CDR3 contains 13 residues. Per germline, CDR1 LNHNV and CDR2 YYDKDF (reference sequence). The V end lost 4 bases, the J end lost 2 bases, and 7 bases lay between the germline ends.

The chain has TRBV27 and TRBJ2-5, with D possibly being TRBD2 (5 bases). This CDR3 contains 13 residues. V lost 2 bases and J 7 bases, leaving 11 bases between the germline ends. Germline CDR1 MNHEY, CDR2 SMNVEV (reference sequence). CDR3 DNA sequence: TGTGCCAGCAGTTTACAGGCCGGAGGGACCCAGTACTTC. Translated: CASSLQAGGTQYF.

V gene TRBV6-6 combines with J gene TRBJ1-1; D gene uncertain. This CDR3 is built from 13 residues. The germline gives CDR1 MNHNY, CDR2 SVGAGI (reference sequence). V was cut by 7 bases and J by 5 bases, with 14 bases left in between. CDR3 in DNA: TGTGCCAGCATACCGGGGATTGGAACTGAAGCTTTCTTT. Residues: CASIPGIGTEAFF.

This clone was recorded only once. This chain links TRBV27 with TRBJ2-6, with 7 bases that match TRBD2. Per germline, CDR1 MNHEY and CDR2 SMNVEV (reference sequence). With V trimmed by 5 bases and J by 0 bases, 1 base remained unmatched. There are 15 residues in the CDR3. CDR3 sequence (DNA): TGTGCCAGCAGTGGGGGGGGCTCTGGGGCCAACGTCCTGACTTTC. Encoded protein: CASSGGGSGANVLTF.

The chain combines TRBV28 with TRBJ2-2, with D possibly matching TRBD2 (6 bases). The V gene's germline CDR1 is MDHEN and CDR2 SYDVKM. Trimming took off 3 bases at V and 0 bases at J, with 8 bases between the two ends. This CDR3 comprises 15 residues. The DNA of the CDR3 is TGTGCCAGCAGTTTGGGGGGAGCGAACACCGGGGAGCTGTTTTTT. Translated, it gives CASSLGGANTGELFF.

The gene calls are TRBV28 and TRBJ1-2, with 11 bases that match TRBD1. Germline values: CDR1 MDHEN, CDR2 SYDVKM. The CDR3 spans 14 residues. V was pared by 5 bases and J by 8 bases, with 7 bases of the junction left unmatched. The CDR3 sequence is CASSLTGTGGGYTF. The DNA for the CDR3 is TGTGCCAGCAGTCTAACCGGGACAGGGGGAGGCTACACCTTC.

The chain combines TRBV9 with TRBJ2-1; the D gene is possibly TRBD2 (6 bases). Germline V gene data show CDR1 as SGDLS and CDR2 as YYNGEE. This CDR3 is 12 amino acids long. The V end was cut by 4 bases, the J end by 11 bases, with 13 bases between. The CDR3 coding sequence is TGTGCCAGCAGCTCACCGGGACTCCAGCAGTTCTTC. It is translated as CASSSPGLQQFF.

This clone was detected a few times. The genes are TRBV5-6 and TRBJ2-1; weak D call: TRBD1 (5 bases). This CDR3 has 13 residues. Trimming pared 2 bases from V and 4 bases from J, leaving 7 bases between. The germline V gene has CDR1 SGHDT and CDR2 YYEEEE. CDR3 nucleotide sequence: TGTGCCAGCAGCTTCCGACAGTACAATGAGCAGTTCTTC. This encodes CASSFRQYNEQFF.

The chain joins TRBV14 to TRBJ2-7; a weak D match, TRBD2 (5 bases). Germline CDR1 reads SGHDN; CDR2 reads FVKESK. Trimming took off 1 base at V and 6 bases at J, with 13 bases between the two ends. The CDR3 runs 14 residues. This chain's CDR3 is CASSQGRGQSEQYF. CDR3 DNA sequence: TGTGCCAGCAGCCAAGGAAGAGGGCAGAGCGAGCAGTACTTC. Based on the CDR3 plus reference TRBV14 and TRBJ2-7, the full variable domain is EAGVTQFPSHSVIEKGQTVTLRCDPISGHDNLYWYRRVMGKEIKFLLHFVKESKQDESGMPNNRFLAERTGGTYSTLKVQPAELEDSGVYFCASSQGRGQSEQYFGPGTRLTVT.

This clone came up once. V gene TRBV11-1 combines with J gene TRBJ2-3; D remains unclear. With 2 bases removed from V and 6 bases from J, the gap between germline ends came to 3 bases. Germline CDR1 and CDR2: SGHAT and FQDESV (reference sequence). The CDR3 totals 11 residues. The CDR3 spells CASSLRDTQYF. The CDR3 DNA is TGTGCCAGCAGCTTACGGGATACGCAGTATTTT.

This chain links TRBV27 with TRBJ2-5; 11 bases match TRBD1. V shed 1 base and J 5 bases; nucleotides not matched to a gene: 6. This CDR3 is 16 amino acids long. CDR1 is MNHEY, CDR2 SMNVEV, per germline (reference sequence). This CDR3 is CASSLYGGQGGETQYF. CDR3 in DNA: TGTGCCAGCAGTTTATACGGGGGACAGGGGGGGGAGACCCAGTACTTC.

The V gene is TRBV2, the J gene TRBJ2-4, with a tentative D call TRBD1 (6 bases). Looked up from germline, CDR1 is SNHLY and CDR2 is FYNNEI. The CDR3 spans 15 residues. V shed 1 base and J shed 2 bases, with 9 bases lying between them. The CDR3 reads CASSEEGVSKNIQYF. CDR3 sequence (DNA): TGTGCCAGCAGTGAAGAGGGGGTGTCCAAAAACATTCAGTACTTC.

The chain has TRBV9 and TRBJ2-1, with a possible D match to TRBD2 (5 bases). The V gene lost 5 bases and the J gene lost 5 bases, with 14 bases spanning the gap. The germline V gene encodes CDR1 SGDLS and CDR2 YYNGEE. The CDR3 extends over 14 amino acids. In DNA, the CDR3 is TGTGCCAGCAGAGGTCGAGGGCAGAACAATGAGCAGTTCTTC. As protein: CASRGRGQNNEQFF. Combining the CDR3 with reference TRBV9 and TRBJ2-1 gives the whole variable domain DSGVTQTPKHLITATGQRVTLRCSPRSGDLSVYWYQQSLDQGLQFLIQYYNGEERAKGNILERFSAQQFPDLHSELNLSSLELGDSALYFCASRGRGQNNEQFFGPGTRLTVL.

This sequence joins TRBV21-1 and TRBJ2-1; whether TRBD2, the table's D call, matches the DNA was not checked. TRBV21-1 is a pseudogene. The CDR3 loop spans 17 amino acids. DNA of the CDR3: TGTGCCAGCAGCAAAAACACTAGCAGGTTCTCCTACAATGAGCAGTTCTTC. Its protein product is CASSKNTSRFSYNEQFF.

This chain joins TRBV15 and TRBJ1-4; D might be TRBD1 (5 bases). The CDR3 is made up of 14 amino acids. CDR1 is LNHNV and CDR2 is YYDKDF in the germline V gene (reference sequence). V gave up 0 bases and J gave up 8 bases, with 10 bases separating them. This chain's CDR3 is CATSREGLREKLFF. CDR3 coding DNA: TGTGCCACCAGCAGAGAGGGACTAAGGGAAAAACTGTTTTTT.

The rearrangement uses TRBV7-9 and TRBJ1-2; the D is unclear. The CDR3 totals 13 residues. Germline loops: CDR1 SEHNR, CDR2 FQNEAQ (reference sequence). V dropped 6 bases and J dropped 2 bases, with 10 bases sitting between them. In nucleotides, the CDR3 is TGTGCCAGCAGTCCCGGGTTAAACTATGGCTACACCTTC. As protein: CASSPGLNYGYTF. Using reference TRBV7-9 and TRBJ1-2 for the parts outside the CDR3, the full variable domain is DTGVSQNPRHKITKRGQNVTFRCDPISEHNRLYWYRQTLGQGPEFLTYFQNEAQLEKSRLLSDRFSAERPKGSFSTLEIQRTEQGDSAMYLCASSPGLNYGYTFGSGTRLTVV.

The chain carries TRBV6-6 and TRBJ2-7; 7 bases line up with TRBD1. Losses at the gene ends were 6 bases for V and 3 bases for J; bases not matched to a gene: 11. Germline CDR1 MNHNY, CDR2 SVGAGI (reference sequence). The length of the CDR3 is 15 residues. The CDR3 DNA is TGTGCCAGCAGGCCTCCCGGGACAGAAAACTACGAGCAGTACTTC. It is translated as CASRPPGTENYEQYF.

The CDR3 region is CASSSFAGQDNQPQHF. The DNA of the CDR3 is TGTGCCAGTAGTAGCTTTGCGGGACAGGACAATCAGCCCCAGCATTTT. V usage is TRBV19 and J usage is TRBJ1-5, with TRBD1 matching 8 bases. This CDR3 spans 16 amino acids. J was trimmed by 3 bases and V by 4 bases; bases with no gene match: 8. The germline gives CDR1 LNHDA, CDR2 SQIVND (reference sequence). Looking up the rest from reference TRBV19 and TRBJ1-5 gives the full variable domain: DGGITQSPKYLFRKEGQNVTLSCEQNLNHDAMYWYRQDPGQGLRLIYYSQIVNDFQKGDIAEGYSVSREKKESFPLTVTSAQKNPTAFYLCASSSFAGQDNQPQHFGDGTRLSIL.

The chain links TRBV7-2 to TRBJ2-2; D call uncertain. Trimming removed 5 bases at V and 6 bases at J, with 16 bases between. Germline V gene lookup returns CDR1 SGHTA and CDR2 FQGNSA. This CDR3 is 15 amino acids long. The CDR3 protein is CASSARLGGAGELFF. The CDR3 region has the DNA TGTGCCAGCAGCGCCCGGTTAGGCGGAGCCGGGGAGCTGTTTTTT.

The J gene is TRBJ1-2, the V gene TRBV6-5; TRBD1 aligns across 9 bases. The V and J ends lost 5 bases and 8 bases, in that order; junction bases with no gene match: 9. Germline lookup yields CDR1 MNHEY and CDR2 SVGAGI. This CDR3 is 14 amino acids long. The CDR3 sequence: CASSQLQGAGGYTF. CDR3 nucleotides: TGTGCCAGCAGTCAACTACAGGGGGCGGGGGGCTACACCTTC.

This clone came up once. The V gene is TRBV19, the J gene TRBJ1-5; D is undetermined. Germline values: CDR1 LNHDA, CDR2 SQIVND (reference sequence). Trimming stripped 6 bases from V and 4 bases from J, with 7 bases between. The CDR3 totals 12 residues. The CDR3 sequence: CASSYANQPQHF. The CDR3 nucleotides are TGTGCCAGTAGCTACGCTAATCAGCCCCAGCATTTT.

The rearrangement joins TRBV15 to TRBJ2-7, with TRBD1 as a possible D gene (5 bases). This CDR3 has 15 amino acids. Trimming took off 0 bases at V and 1 base at J, with 10 bases between the two ends. Germline CDR1 and CDR2: LNHNV and YYDKDF (reference sequence). CDR3 sequence (DNA): TGTGCCACCAGCAGAGATCTGGCAGGGTCCTACGAGCAGTACTTC. As protein: CATSRDLAGSYEQYF.

The V gene is TRBV2, the J gene TRBJ2-7; possible D gene TRBD1, 8 bases. Trimming removed 5 bases at V and 6 bases at J, with 17 bases between. The CDR3 extends over 14 amino acids. Germline assignment: CDR1 SNHLY and CDR2 FYNNEI. DNA of the CDR3: TGTGCCAGCAGTCTACGGACAGGGAGGGGCGAGCAGTACTTC. Residues: CASSLRTGRGEQYF. Variable domain in full (rest from reference TRBV2 and TRBJ2-7): EPEVTQTPSHQVTQMGQEVILRCVPISNHLYFYWYRQILGQKVEFLVSFYNNEISEKSEIFDDQFSVERPDGSNFTLKIRSTKLEDSAMYFCASSLRTGRGEQYFGPGTRLTVT.

This clone was detected only once. This rearrangement joins TRBV15 to TRBJ2-2; weak D call: TRBD2 (5 bases). CDR1 LNHNV and CDR2 YYDKDF come from the germline V gene (reference sequence). This CDR3 is 13 amino acids long. V was cut by 1 base and J by 5 bases, with 5 bases left in between. The CDR3 loop is CATSRGRTGELFF. The CDR3 nucleotides are TGTGCCACCAGCAGAGGGAGGACCGGGGAGCTGTTTTTT.

The chain's CDR3 is CASSFLTAGNTIYF. CDR3 coding DNA: TGTGCCAGCAGCTTTCTCACAGCTGGAAACACCATATATTTT. The J gene is TRBJ1-3, the V gene TRBV7-8, with D unclear. This CDR3 has 14 amino acids. The germline CDR1 and CDR2 sequences are SGHVS and FQNEAQ. Trimming stripped 3 bases from V and 2 bases from J, with 8 bases between.

The chain joins TRBV6-1 to TRBJ2-1; TRBD1 might be the D (6 bases). Trimming removed 4 bases from V and 4 bases from J, with 8 bases in between. Germline CDR1 is MNHNS and CDR2 is SASEGT. The CDR3 length is 13 residues. In nucleotides, the CDR3 is TGTGCCAGCAGTGGCGGACAGTACAATGAGCAGTTCTTC. Translated: CASSGGQYNEQFF.

This CDR3 is CASSSSSGRHLTDTQYF. The DNA of the CDR3 is TGTGCCAGCAGCTCATCAAGCGGGAGGCATCTCACAGATACGCAGTATTTT. The V call is TRBV7-9, the J call TRBJ2-3; 9 bases are shared with TRBD2. The V gene end was trimmed by 4 bases and the J gene end by 2 bases; junction bases not matched to a gene: 10. Germline assignment: CDR1 SEHNR and CDR2 FQNEAQ (reference sequence). The CDR3 extends over 17 amino acids.

The chain links TRBV6-5 to TRBJ2-1; TRBD2 might be the D (6 bases). Germline V gene lookup returns CDR1 MNHEY and CDR2 SVGAGI. This CDR3 is 16 amino acids long. V was clipped by 0 bases and J by 9 bases, with 18 bases between them. The CDR3 region has the DNA TGTGCCAGCAGTTACTCGACGGGAGCACGCCGGCGTGAGCAGTTCTTC. Translation: CASSYSTGARRREQFF.